A single sample is the source of the 12 T cell receptor beta chains below, sequenced in a study of T cells in Graves' hyperthyroidism and ophthalmopathy. Researchers took RNA transcripts and amplified the TCR beta CDR3 regions from them. A set of HTBI primers served as the primers for a first-round RT-PCR of the TCR CDR3. TCRdb passed the multiplex PCR reads through MiXCR, listing each CDR3 protein once. The sample has about 570,000 distinct CDR3 sequences, approximately 44% seen once. The material sequenced was peripheral blood or thyroid tissue (not recorded which). The receptors shown here come from an adult woman with Graves' disease, either hyperthyroidism or ophthalmopathy (not recorded which).

This clonotype was counted many times. The chain joins TRBV7-9 to TRBJ1-6; unclear D gene. Germline CDR1 SEHNR, CDR2 FQNEAQ (reference sequence). V was pared by 4 bases and J by 8 bases, with 6 bases between. The CDR3 runs to 12 residues. CDR3 bases: TGTGCCAGCAGCTCGAGAGATTCACCCCTCCACTTT. Translating gives CASSSRDSPLHF.

As to this clonotype: At one of its ends the junction is not consistent with the germline gene, which may arise from a read error. V is TRBV4-1 and J is TRBJ1-2, with TRBD1 matching 8 bases. CDR1 is MGHRA and CDR2 is YSYEKL in the germline V gene. This CDR3 spans 12 amino acids. The CDR3 sequence is CVSSQGAYGYTF. As DNA, the CDR3 is TGCGTCAGCAGCCAGGGGGCCTATGGCTACACCTTC.

The table lists this clonotype with many counts. J is TRBJ1-6 and V is TRBV6-1; 7 nucleotides line up with TRBD1. Germline V gene data show CDR1 as MNHNS and CDR2 as SASEGT. The V gene end was trimmed by 6 bases and the J gene end by 7 bases; junction bases not matched to a gene: 6. There are 14 residues in the CDR3. The CDR3 protein is CASRPGQSNSPLHF. As DNA, the CDR3 is TGTGCCAGCAGGCCGGGACAGTCAAATTCACCCCTCCACTTT.

The chain links TRBV25-1 to TRBJ1-5, with 12 bases fitting TRBD1. Trimming at V came to 7 bases and at J to 4 bases, leaving 2 bases not matched to a gene. Germline lookup yields CDR1 MGHDK and CDR2 SYGVNS. There are 14 residues in the CDR3. The CDR3 DNA is TGTGCCAGCATGGGACAGGGGGCGAATCAGCCCCAGCATTTT. It translates to CASMGQGANQPQHF.

This clonotype has a handful of counts. The chain carries TRBV29-1 and TRBJ1-1; D possibly corresponds to TRBD1 (5 bases). Trimming shortened V by 7 bases and J by 5 bases, and 20 bases separated the two germline ends. CDR3 size: 14 residues. Germline V gene sequence: CDR1 SQVTM, CDR2 ANQGSEA. The CDR3 DNA sequence: TGCAGCGCCGAAGGCGACAGCGGAAGGACTGAAGCTTTCTTT. It specifies CSAEGDSGRTEAFF.

The chain joins TRBV11-2 to TRBJ2-5; D gene uncertain. There are 12 residues in the CDR3. V lost 0 bases and J 14 bases, leaving 13 bases between the germline ends. CDR1 is SGHAT, CDR2 FQNNGV, per germline. CDR3: CASSLDLRTLYF. The CDR3 DNA sequence: TGTGCCAGCAGCTTAGATCTGAGAACTTTATACTTC.

Turning to this clonotype: This could be a read error, since a much larger clone is one nucleotide away. The rearrangement joins TRBV3-1 to TRBJ1-2; D unresolved. The CDR3 sequence is 15 residues long. The V end was cut by 1 base, the J end by 4 bases, with 13 bases between. Germline V gene lookup returns CDR1 LGHDT and CDR2 YNNKEL (reference sequence). The CDR3 coding sequence is TGTGCCAGCAGCCAAGGGATAGTCCCCTCCTATGGCTACACCTTC. Translating gives CASSQGIVPSYGYTF.

In regard to this clonotype: A single base separates this from a much larger clone, so it may be a read error. The genes are TRBV28 and TRBJ1-5; no clear D gene. Germline V gene lookup returns CDR1 MDHEN and CDR2 SYDVKM. Trimming removed 6 bases from V and 4 bases from J, with 13 bases in between. There are 14 residues in the CDR3. Written as DNA, the CDR3 is TGTGCCAGCAGAACCACCGAAGGGAATCAGCCCCAGCATTTT. The encoded protein is CASRTTEGNQPQHF.

In this sample, this clonotype turned up many times. This rearrangement joins TRBV19 to TRBJ1-2; no clear D gene. Germline V gene data show CDR1 as LNHDA and CDR2 as SQIVND (reference sequence). Trimming removed 6 bases at V and 4 bases at J, with 15 bases between. This CDR3 is built from 14 residues. The CDR3 nucleotides are TGTGCCAGTAGCCCCACGGGAGGGATCTATGGCTACACCTTC. Its translation is CASSPTGGIYGYTF. Full variable domain (missing parts from reference TRBV19 and TRBJ1-2): DGGITQSPKYLFRKEGQNVTLSCEQNLNHDAMYWYRQDPGQGLRLIYYSQIVNDFQKGDIAEGYSVSREKKESFPLTVTSAQKNPTAFYLCASSPTGGIYGYTFGSGTRLTVV.

The gene calls are TRBV20-1 and TRBJ1-2, with 7 positions matching TRBD1. The germline V gene has CDR1 DFQATT and CDR2 SNEGSKA (reference sequence). The CDR3 is made up of 13 amino acids. V lost 3 bases and J lost 4; bases outside the gene matches: 5. The CDR3 sequence is CSAREGQIYGYTF. CDR3 DNA sequence: TGCAGTGCTAGGGAGGGACAGATCTATGGCTACACCTTC.

This clonotype showed up many times. The chain has TRBV12-3 or TRBV12-4 and TRBJ1-6; D is ambiguous. V was pared by 7 bases and J by 0 bases, with 4 bases between. The CDR3 spans 13 residues. CDR3 DNA sequence: TGTGCCAGCACCAGCTCCTATAATTCACCCCTCCACTTT. Amino acids: CASTSSYNSPLHF.

This chain connects TRBV2 to TRBJ2-7; unclear D gene. Trimming removed 4 bases from V and 0 bases from J, with 10 bases in between. CDR3 length equals 14 residues. Germline CDR1 reads SNHLY; CDR2 reads FYNNEI. CDR3 residues: CASSGSSISYEQYF. CDR3 bases: TGTGCCAGCAGTGGTAGCAGTATCTCCTACGAGCAGTACTTC.